This T cell receptor (beta chain) derives from a study of post-analysis software for immune sequencing data. In the study overall: Patients with relapsing-remitting, secondary progressive and progressive-relapsing multiple sclerosis courses were all represented.

Study conclusions and caveats: By F measure, strong co-clustering occurred among samples prepared in the same batch. With TRBV5-6, TRBV5-1 and TRBV20-1 included, five TRBV segments were more frequent in patients than in controls. Significantly lower normalized Chao1 diversity was seen in multiple sclerosis patients than in controls.

Presence of unique molecular identifiers characterized the TCR beta cDNA libraries. The authors obtained roughly 500,000 cDNA molecules from roughly 1.1 to 9.2 million T cells. TCRdb redid the calling of the PCR reads with MiXCR, one entry per CDR3 protein. The sample lists 800,000 to 950,000 distinct CDR3 sequences; 53% were seen once. The length of the CDR3 is 13 residues. V was clipped by 6 bases and J by 9 bases; unmatched bases: 10. Germline CDR1 SQVTM, CDR2 ANQGSEA. About this clonotype itself: Its antigen is currently unknown.

This clonotype originated in a girl aged 10 to 17 with multiple sclerosis. Sequencing was done on a sample of blood. This chain connects TRBV29-1 to TRBJ2-1, with TRBD2 identical over 8 bases. Here the CDR3 DNA reads TGCAGCGTCCCCGGGACTAGTCTCTCTGAGCAGTTCTTC. Translated: CSVPGTSLSEQFF.